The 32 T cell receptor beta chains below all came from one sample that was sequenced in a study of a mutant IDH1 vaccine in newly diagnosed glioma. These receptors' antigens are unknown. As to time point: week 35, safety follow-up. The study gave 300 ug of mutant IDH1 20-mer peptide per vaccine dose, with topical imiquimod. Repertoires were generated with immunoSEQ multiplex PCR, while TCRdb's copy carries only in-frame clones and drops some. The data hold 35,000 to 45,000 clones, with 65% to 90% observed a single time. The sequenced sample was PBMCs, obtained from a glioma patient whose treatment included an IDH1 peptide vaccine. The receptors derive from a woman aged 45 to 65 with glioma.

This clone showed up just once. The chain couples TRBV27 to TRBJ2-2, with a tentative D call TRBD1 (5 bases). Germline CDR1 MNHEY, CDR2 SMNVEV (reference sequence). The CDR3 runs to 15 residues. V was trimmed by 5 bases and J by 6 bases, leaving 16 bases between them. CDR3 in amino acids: CASSRGAPGPGELFF. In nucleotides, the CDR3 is TGTGCCAGCAGTAGGGGCGCCCCTGGGCCCGGGGAGCTGTTTTTT.

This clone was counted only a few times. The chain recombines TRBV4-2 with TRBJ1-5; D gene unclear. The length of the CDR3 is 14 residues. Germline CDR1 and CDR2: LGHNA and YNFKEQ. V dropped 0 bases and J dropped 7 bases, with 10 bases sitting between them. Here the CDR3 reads CASSQDGREQPQHF. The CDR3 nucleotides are TGTGCCAGCAGCCAAGATGGTAGGGAACAGCCCCAGCATTTT.

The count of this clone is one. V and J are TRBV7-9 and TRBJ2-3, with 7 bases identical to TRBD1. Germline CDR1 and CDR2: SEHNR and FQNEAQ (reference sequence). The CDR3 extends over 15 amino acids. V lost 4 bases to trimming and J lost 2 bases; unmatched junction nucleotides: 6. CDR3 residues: CASSSGDRYTDTQYF. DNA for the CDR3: TGTGCCAGCAGCTCCGGGGACAGATACACAGATACGCAGTATTTT.

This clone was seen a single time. CDR3: CAWSVSGTGELFF. The DNA of the CDR3 is TGTGCCTGGAGTGTTTCGGGCACCGGGGAGCTGTTTTTT. This rearrangement joins TRBV30 to TRBJ2-2; D is undetermined. This CDR3 comprises 13 residues. The germline gives CDR1 GTSNPN, CDR2 SVGIG (reference sequence). Trimming left V 0 bases short and J 4 bases short, with 6 bases between. Full variable domain (rest looked up from reference TRBV30 and TRBJ2-2): SQTIHQWPATLVQPVGSPLSLECTVEGTSNPNLYWYRQAAGRGLQLLFYSVGIGQISSEVPQNLSASRPQDRQFILSSKKLLLSDSGFYLCAWSVSGTGELFFGEGSRLTVL.

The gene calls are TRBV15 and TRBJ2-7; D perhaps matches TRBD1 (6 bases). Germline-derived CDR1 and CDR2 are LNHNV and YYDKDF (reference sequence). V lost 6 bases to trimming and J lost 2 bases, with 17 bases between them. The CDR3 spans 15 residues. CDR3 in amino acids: CATSPLQDRAYEQYF. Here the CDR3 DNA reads TGTGCCACCAGTCCACTCCAGGACAGAGCCTACGAGCAGTACTTC.

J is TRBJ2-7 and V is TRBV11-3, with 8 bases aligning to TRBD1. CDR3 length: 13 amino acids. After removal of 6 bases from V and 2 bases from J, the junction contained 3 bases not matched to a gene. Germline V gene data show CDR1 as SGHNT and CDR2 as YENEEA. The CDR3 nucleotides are TGTGCCAGCAGGGACAGGGCGGCCTACGAGCAGTACTTC. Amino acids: CASRDRAAYEQYF.

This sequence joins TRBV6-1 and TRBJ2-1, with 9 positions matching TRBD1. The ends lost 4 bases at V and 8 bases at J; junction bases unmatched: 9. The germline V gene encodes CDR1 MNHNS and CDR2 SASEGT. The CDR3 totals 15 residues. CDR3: CASSVGTGKGYEQFF. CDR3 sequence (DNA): TGTGCCAGCAGTGTCGGGACAGGGAAAGGATATGAGCAGTTCTTC.

The CDR3 reads CASSIDHGTGQAPLHF. For the CDR3, the DNA is TGTGCCAGTAGTATAGATCATGGGACAGGGCAAGCACCCCTCCACTTT. The chain links TRBV19 to TRBJ1-6; 9 bases map to TRBD1. The germline V gene has CDR1 LNHDA and CDR2 SQIVND (reference sequence). The junction had 8 bases not matched to a gene; V was cut back by 0 bases and J by 11 bases. The CDR3 runs to 16 residues.

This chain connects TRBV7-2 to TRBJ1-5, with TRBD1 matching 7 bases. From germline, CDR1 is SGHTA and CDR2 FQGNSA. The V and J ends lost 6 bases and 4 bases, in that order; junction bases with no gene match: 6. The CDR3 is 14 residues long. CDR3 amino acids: CASRYRGENQPQHF. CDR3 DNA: TGTGCCAGCAGGTACAGGGGCGAGAATCAGCCCCAGCATTTT. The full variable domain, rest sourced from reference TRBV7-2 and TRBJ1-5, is GAGVSQSPSNKVTEKGKDVELRCDPISGHTALYWYRQSLGQGLEFLIYFQGNSAPDKSGLPSDRFSAERTGGSVSTLTIQRTQQEDSAVYLCASRYRGENQPQHFGDGTRLSIL.

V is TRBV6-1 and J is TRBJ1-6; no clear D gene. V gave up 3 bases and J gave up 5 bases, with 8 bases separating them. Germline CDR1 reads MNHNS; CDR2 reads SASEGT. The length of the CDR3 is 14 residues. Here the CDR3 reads CASSERSNNSPLHF. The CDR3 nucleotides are TGTGCCAGCAGTGAGCGGTCCAATAATTCACCCCTCCACTTT.

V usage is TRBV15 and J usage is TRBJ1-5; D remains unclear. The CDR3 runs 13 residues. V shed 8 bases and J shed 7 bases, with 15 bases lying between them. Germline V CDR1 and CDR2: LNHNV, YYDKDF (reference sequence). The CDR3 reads CATASGPQQPQHF. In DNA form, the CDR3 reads TGTGCCACCGCATCAGGACCCCAGCAGCCCCAGCATTTT.

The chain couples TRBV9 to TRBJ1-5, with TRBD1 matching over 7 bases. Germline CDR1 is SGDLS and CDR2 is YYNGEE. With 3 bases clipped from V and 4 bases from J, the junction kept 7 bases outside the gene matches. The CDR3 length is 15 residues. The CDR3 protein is CASSAGDSANQPQHF. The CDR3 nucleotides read TGTGCCAGCAGCGCCGGGGACAGTGCGAATCAGCCCCAGCATTTT.

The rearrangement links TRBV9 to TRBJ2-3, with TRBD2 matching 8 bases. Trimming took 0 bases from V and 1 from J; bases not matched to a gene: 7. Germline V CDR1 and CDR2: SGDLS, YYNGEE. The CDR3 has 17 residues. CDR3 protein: CASSVGVSGGRTDTQYF. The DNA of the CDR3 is TGTGCCAGCAGCGTAGGTGTCAGCGGGGGTCGCACAGATACGCAGTATTTT.

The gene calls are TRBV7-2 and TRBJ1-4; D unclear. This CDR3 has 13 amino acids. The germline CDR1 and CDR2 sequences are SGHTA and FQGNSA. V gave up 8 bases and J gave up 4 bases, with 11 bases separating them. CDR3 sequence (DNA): TGTGCCAGCGTAGGAGCCAATAATGAAAAACTGTTTTTT. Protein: CASVGANNEKLFF.

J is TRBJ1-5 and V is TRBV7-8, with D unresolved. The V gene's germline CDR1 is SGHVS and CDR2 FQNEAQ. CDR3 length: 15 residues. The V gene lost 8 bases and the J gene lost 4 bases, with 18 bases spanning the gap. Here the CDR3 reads CASGPLTGPNQPQHF. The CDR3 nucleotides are TGTGCCAGCGGTCCGTTAACTGGGCCGAATCAGCCCCAGCATTTT.

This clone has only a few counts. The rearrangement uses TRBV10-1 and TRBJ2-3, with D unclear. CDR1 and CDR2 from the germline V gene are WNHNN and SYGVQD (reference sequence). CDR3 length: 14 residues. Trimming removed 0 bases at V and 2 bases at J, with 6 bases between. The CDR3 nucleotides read TGCGCCAGCAGTGAGTCAGTGGACACAGATACGCAGTATTTT. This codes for CASSESVDTDTQYF.

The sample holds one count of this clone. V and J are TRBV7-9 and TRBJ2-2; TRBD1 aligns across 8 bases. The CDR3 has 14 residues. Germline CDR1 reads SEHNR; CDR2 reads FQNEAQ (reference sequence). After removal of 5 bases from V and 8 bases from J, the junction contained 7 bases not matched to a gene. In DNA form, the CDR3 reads TGTGCCAGCAGCGCCCCGGGACAGGAAGGGGAGCTGTTTTTT. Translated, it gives CASSAPGQEGELFF.

CDR3 sequence reads: CAISSASSYEQYF. The CDR3 DNA sequence: TGTGCCATCAGTTCGGCTAGCTCCTACGAGCAGTACTTC. The chain combines TRBV10-3 with TRBJ2-7; D remains ambiguous. V lost 5 bases and J 0 bases, leaving 8 bases between the germline ends. The germline V gene encodes CDR1 ENHRY and CDR2 SYGVKD. The CDR3 loop spans 13 amino acids.

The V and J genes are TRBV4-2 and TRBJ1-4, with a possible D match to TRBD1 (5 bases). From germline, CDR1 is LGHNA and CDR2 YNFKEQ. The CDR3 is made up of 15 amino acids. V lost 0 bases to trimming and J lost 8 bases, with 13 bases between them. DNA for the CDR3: TGTGCCAGCAGCCAAGATGGCAGGGTAGGCGAAAAACTGTTTTTT. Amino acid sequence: CASSQDGRVGEKLFF.

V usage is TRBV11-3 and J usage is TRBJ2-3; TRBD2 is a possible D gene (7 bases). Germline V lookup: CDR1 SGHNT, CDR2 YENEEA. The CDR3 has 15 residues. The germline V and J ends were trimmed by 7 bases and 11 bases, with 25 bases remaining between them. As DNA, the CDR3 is TGTGCCAGCACCAAGGGGGGGACTGGCGATGTTTTGCAGTATTTT. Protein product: CASTKGGTGDVLQYF.

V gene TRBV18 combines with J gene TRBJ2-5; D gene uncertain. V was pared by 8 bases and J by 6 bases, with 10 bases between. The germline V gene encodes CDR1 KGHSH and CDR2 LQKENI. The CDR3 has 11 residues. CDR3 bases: TGTGCCAGCCACGAGAGCCAGACCCAGTACTTC. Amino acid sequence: CASHESQTQYF.

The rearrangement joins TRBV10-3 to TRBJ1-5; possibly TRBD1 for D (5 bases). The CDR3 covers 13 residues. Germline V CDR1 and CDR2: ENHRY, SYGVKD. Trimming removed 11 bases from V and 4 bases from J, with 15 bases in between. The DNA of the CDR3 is TGTGCCTCTACAGGAGCGACTAATCAGCCCCAGCATTTT. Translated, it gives CASTGATNQPQHF.

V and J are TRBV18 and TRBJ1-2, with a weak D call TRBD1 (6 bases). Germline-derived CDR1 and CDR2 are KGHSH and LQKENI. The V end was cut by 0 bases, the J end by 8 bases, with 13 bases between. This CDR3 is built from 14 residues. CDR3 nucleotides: TGTGCCAGCTCACCACCGGGGGCCCTGGGAGGCTACACCTTC. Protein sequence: CASSPPGALGGYTF.

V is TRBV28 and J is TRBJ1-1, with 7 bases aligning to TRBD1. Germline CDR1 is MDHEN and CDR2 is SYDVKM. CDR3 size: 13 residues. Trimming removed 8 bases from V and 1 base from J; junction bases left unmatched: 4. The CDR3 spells CASGRGGNTEAFF. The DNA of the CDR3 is TGTGCCAGCGGCAGGGGGGGGAACACTGAAGCTTTCTTT.

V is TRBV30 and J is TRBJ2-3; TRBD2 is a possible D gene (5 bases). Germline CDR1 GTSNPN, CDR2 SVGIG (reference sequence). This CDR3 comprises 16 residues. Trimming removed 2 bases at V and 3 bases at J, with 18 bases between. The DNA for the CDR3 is TGTGCCTGGAGTCCGAACCCCGGGGAATATACAGATACGCAGTATTTT. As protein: CAWSPNPGEYTDTQYF. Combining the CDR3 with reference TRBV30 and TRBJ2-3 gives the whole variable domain SQTIHQWPATLVQPVGSPLSLECTVEGTSNPNLYWYRQAAGRGLQLLFYSVGIGQISSEVPQNLSASRPQDRQFILSSKKLLLSDSGFYLCAWSPNPGEYTDTQYFGPGTRLTVL.

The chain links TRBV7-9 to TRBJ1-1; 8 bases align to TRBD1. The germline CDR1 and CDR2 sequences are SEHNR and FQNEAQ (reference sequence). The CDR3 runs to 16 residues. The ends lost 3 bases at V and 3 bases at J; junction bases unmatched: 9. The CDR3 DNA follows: TGTGCCAGCAGCTTGGGGACAGGACCCGGTGACACTGAAGCTTTCTTT. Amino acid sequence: CASSLGTGPGDTEAFF.

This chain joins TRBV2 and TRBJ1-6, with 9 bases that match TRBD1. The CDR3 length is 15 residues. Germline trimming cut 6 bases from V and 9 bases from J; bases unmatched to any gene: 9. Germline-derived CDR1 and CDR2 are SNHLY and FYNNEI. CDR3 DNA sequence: TGTGCCAGCAGGCCCACAGGGGGCTCGGGTTCACCCCTCCACTTT. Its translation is CASRPTGGSGSPLHF.

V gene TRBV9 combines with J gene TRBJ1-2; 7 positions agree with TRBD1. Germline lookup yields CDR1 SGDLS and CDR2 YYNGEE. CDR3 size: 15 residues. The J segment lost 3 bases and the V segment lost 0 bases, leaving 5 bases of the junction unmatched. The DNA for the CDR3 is TGTGCCAGCAGCGTAGCTGACAGGGTGGACTATGGCTACACCTTC. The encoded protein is CASSVADRVDYGYTF.

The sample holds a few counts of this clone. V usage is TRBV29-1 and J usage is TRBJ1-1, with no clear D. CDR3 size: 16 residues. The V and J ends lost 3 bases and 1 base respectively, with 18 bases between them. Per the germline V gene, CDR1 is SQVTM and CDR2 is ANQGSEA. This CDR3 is CSVDSGPSKRNTEAFF. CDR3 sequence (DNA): TGCAGCGTTGATTCGGGCCCCTCCAAGAGGAACACTGAAGCTTTCTTT.

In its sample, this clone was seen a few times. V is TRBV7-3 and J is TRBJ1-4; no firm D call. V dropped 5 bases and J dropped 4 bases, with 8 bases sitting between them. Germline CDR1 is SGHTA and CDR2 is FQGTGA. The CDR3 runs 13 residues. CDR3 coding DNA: TGTGCCAGCAGCCCCGGAAGTAATGAAAAACTGTTTTTT. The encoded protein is CASSPGSNEKLFF.

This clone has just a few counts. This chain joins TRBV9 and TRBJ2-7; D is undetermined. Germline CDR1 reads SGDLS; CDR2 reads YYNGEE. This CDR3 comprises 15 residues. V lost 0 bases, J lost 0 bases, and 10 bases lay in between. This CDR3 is CASSVGTVSSYEQYF. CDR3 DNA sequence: TGTGCCAGCAGCGTAGGGACGGTGAGCTCCTACGAGCAGTACTTC.

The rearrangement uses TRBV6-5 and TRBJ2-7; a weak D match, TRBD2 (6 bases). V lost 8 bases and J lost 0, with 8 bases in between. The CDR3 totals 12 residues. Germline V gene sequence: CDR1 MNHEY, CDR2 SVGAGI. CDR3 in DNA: TGTGCCAGCGGGACTGCCTCCTACGAGCAGTACTTC. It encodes CASGTASYEQYF.